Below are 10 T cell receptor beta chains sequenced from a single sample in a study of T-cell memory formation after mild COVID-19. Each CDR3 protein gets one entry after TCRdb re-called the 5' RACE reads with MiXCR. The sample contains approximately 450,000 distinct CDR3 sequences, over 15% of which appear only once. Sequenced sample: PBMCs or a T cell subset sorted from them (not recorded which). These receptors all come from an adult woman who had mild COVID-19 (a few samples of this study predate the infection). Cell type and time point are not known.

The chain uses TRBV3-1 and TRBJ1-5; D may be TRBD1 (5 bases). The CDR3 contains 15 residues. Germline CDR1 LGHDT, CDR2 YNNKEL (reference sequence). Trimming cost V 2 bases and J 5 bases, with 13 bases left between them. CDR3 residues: CASSQNRGGHQPQHF. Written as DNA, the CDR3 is TGTGCCAGCAGCCAAAACCGTGGGGGTCATCAGCCCCAGCATTTT. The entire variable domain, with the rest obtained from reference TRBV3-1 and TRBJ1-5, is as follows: DTAVSQTPKYLVTQMGNDKSIKCEQNLGHDTMYWYKQDSKKFLKIMFSYNNKELIINETVPNRFSPKSPDKAHLNLHINSLELGDSAVYFCASSQNRGGHQPQHFGDGTRLSIL.

The CDR3 nucleotides read TGTGCCAGCAGCTGGACTAGCGGGCGCATCAGTTACAATGAGCAGTTCTTC. Residues: CASSWTSGRISYNEQFF. V and J are TRBV7-9 and TRBJ2-1; 11 bases are shared with TRBD2. The J segment lost 4 bases and the V segment lost 4 bases, leaving 9 bases of the junction unmatched. The CDR3 runs 17 residues. The germline CDR1 and CDR2 sequences are SEHNR and FQNEAQ (reference sequence).

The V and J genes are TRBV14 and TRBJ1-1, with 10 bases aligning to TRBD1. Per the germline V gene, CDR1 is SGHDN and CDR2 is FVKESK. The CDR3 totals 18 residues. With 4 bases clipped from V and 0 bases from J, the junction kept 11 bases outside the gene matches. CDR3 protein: CASSLSGTGVRLNTEAFF. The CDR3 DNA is TGTGCCAGCAGCCTTAGTGGGACAGGGGTACGTTTGAACACTGAAGCTTTCTTT.

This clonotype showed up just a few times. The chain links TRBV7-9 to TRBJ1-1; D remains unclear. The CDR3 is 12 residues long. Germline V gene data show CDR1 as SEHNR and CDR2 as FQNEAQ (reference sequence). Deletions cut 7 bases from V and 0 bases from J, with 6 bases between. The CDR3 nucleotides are TGTGCCAGCACTCGAATGAACACTGAAGCTTTCTTT. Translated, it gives CASTRMNTEAFF.

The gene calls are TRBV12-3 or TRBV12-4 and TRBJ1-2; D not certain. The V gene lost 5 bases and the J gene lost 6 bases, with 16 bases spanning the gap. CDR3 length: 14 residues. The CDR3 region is CASSLRGRRNGYTF. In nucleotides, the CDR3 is TGTGCCAGCAGTCTCAGAGGTCGCAGGAATGGCTACACCTTC.

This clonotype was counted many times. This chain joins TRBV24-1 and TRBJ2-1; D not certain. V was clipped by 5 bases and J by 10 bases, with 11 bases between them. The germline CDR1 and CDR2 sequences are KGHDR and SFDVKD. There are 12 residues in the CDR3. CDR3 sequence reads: CATSAVSREQFF. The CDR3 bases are TGTGCCACCAGTGCGGTGTCACGCGAGCAGTTCTTC.

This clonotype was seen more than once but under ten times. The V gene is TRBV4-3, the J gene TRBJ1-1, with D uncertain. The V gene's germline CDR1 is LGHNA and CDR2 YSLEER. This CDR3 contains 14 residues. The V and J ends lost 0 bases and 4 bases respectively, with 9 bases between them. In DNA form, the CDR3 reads TGCGCCAGCAGCCAAGAGAGGCAGGTCACTGAAGCTTTCTTT. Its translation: CASSQERQVTEAFF.

CDR3 coding DNA: TGTGCCAGCAGCTTAGCGGGTCGTTTCAACACCGGGGAGCTGTTTTTT. It codes for CASSLAGRFNTGELFF. The chain carries TRBV7-9 and TRBJ2-2, with D hard to call. Germline CDR1 and CDR2: SEHNR and FQNEAQ (reference sequence). The CDR3 has 16 amino acids. The V end lost 0 bases, the J end lost 2 bases, and 10 bases lay between the germline ends.

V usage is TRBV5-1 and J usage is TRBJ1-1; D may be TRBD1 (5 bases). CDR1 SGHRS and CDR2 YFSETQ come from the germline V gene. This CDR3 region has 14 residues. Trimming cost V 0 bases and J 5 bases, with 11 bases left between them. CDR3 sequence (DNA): TGCGCCAGCAGCTTGGGGGACGGGACTACTGAAGCTTTCTTT. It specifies CASSLGDGTTEAFF.

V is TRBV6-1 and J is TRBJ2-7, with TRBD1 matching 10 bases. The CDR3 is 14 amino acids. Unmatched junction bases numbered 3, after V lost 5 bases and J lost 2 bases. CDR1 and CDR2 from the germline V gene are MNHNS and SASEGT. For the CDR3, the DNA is TGTGCCAGCAGTATGGGACAGGGGCCCTACGAGCAGTACTTC. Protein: CASSMGQGPYEQYF.